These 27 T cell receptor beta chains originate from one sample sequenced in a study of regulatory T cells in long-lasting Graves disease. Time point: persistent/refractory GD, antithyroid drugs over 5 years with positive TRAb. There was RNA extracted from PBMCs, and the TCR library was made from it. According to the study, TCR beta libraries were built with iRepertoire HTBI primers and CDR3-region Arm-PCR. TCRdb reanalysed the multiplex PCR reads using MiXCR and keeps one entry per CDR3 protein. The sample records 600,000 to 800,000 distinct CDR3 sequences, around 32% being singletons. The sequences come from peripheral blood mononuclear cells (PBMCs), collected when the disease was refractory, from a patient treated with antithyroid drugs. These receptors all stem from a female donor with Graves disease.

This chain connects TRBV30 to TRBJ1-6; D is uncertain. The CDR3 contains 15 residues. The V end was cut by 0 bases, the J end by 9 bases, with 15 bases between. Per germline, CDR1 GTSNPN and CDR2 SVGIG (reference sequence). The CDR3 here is CAWSVGPTIGSPLHF. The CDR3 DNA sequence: TGTGCCTGGAGTGTAGGCCCTACGATCGGTTCACCCCTCCACTTT.

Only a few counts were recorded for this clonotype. The CDR3 sequence is CSVWRLGEAFF. CDR3 sequence (DNA): TGCAGCGTCTGGAGACTGGGTGAAGCTTTCTTT. This sequence joins TRBV29-1 and TRBJ1-1; D ambiguous. Looked up from germline, CDR1 is SQVTM and CDR2 is ANQGSEA. With 6 bases removed from V and 7 bases from J, the gap between germline ends came to 12 bases. CDR3 length: 11 amino acids.

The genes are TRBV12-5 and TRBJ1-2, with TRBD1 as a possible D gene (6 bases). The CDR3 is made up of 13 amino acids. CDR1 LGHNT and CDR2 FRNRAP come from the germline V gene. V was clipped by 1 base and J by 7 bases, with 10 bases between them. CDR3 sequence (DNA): TGTGCTAGTGGTTTGGGGCCAGGGGCTGGCTACACCTTC. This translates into CASGLGPGAGYTF.

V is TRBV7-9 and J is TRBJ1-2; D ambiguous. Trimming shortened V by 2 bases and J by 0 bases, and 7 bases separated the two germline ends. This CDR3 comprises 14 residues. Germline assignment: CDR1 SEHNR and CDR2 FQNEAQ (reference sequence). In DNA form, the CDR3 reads TGTGCCAGCAGCTTACTAAGTACTAACTATGGCTACACCTTC. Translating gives CASSLLSTNYGYTF.

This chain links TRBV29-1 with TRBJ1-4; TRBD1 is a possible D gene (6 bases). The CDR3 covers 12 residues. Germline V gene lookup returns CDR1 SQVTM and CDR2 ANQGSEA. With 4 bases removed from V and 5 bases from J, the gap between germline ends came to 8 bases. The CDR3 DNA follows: TGCAGCGTTGTTGGACAGAATGAAAAACTGTTTTTT. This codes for CSVVGQNEKLFF.

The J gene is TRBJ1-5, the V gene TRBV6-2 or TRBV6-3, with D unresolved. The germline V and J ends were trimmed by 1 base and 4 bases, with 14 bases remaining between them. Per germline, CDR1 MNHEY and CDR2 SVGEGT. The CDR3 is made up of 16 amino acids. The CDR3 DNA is TGTGCCAGCAGTTACTATGCGGGGTCGGGAAATCAGCCCCAGCATTTT. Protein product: CASSYYAGSGNQPQHF.

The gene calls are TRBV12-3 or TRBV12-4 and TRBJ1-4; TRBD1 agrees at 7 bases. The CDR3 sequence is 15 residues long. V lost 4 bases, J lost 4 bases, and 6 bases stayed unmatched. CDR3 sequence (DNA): TGTGCCAGCAGTTCCGGGGACAGCGTTAATGAAAAACTGTTTTTT. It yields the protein CASSSGDSVNEKLFF.

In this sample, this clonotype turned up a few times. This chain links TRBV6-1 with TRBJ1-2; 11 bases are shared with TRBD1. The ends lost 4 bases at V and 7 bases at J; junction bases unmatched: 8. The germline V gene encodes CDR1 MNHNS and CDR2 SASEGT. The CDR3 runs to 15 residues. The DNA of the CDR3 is TGTGCCAGCAGTGTCCGGTCCGGGACAGGGGGTGGCTACACCTTC. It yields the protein CASSVRSGTGGGYTF.

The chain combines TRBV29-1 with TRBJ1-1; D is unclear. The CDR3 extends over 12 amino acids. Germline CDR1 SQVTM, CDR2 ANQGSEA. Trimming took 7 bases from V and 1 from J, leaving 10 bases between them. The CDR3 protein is CSAVARNTEAFF. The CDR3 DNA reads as TGCAGCGCCGTCGCCAGGAACACTGAAGCTTTCTTT. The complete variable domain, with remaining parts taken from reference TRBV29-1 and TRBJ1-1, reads SAVISQKPSRDICQRGTSLTIQCQVDSQVTMMFWYRQQPGQSLTLIATANQGSEATYESGFVIDKFPISRPNLTFSTLTVSNMSPEDSSIYLCSAVARNTEAFFGQGTRLTVV.

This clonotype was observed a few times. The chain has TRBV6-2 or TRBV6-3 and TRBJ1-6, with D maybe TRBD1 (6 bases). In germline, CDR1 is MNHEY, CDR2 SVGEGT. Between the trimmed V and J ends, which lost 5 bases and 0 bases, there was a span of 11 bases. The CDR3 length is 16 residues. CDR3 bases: TGTGCCAGCAGTACAGGGCCGAGCTCCTATAATTCACCCCTCCACTTT. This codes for CASSTGPSSYNSPLHF.

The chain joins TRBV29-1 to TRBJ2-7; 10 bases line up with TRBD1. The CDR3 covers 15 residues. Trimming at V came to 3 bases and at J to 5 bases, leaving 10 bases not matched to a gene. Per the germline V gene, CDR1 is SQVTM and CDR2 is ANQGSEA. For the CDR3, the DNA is TGCAGCGTTGACATCACGGGACAGGGGACCAACGAGCAGTACTTC. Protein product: CSVDITGQGTNEQYF.

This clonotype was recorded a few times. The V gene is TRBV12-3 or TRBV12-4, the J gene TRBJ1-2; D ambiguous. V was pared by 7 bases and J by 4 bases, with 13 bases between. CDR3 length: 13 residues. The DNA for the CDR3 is TGTGCCAGCACCCCCGGGTGGGGCTATGGCTACACCTTC. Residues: CASTPGWGYGYTF.

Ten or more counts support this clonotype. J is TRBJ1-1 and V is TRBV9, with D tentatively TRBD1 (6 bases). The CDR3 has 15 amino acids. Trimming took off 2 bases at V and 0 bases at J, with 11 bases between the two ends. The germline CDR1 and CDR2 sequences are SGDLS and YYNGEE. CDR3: CASSVGGGMNTEAFF. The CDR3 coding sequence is TGTGCCAGCAGCGTGGGAGGGGGGATGAACACTGAAGCTTTCTTT.

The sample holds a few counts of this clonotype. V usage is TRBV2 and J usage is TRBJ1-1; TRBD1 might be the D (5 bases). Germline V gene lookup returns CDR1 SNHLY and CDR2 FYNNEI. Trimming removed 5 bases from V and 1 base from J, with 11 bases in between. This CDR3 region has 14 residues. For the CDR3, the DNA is TGTGCCAGCAGTCCCTGGACAACGAACACTGAAGCTTTCTTT. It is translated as CASSPWTTNTEAFF.

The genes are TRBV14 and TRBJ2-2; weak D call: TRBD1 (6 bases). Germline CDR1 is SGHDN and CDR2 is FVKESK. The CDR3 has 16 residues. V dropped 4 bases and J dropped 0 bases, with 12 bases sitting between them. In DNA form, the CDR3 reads TGTGCCAGCAGCCCAGCCAGGACAGCGAACACCGGGGAGCTGTTTTTT. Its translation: CASSPARTANTGELFF.

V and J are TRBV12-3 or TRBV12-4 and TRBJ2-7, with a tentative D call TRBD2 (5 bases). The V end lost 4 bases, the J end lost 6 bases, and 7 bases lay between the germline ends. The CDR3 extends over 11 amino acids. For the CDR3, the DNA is TGTGCCAGCAGTTCGGCGGGCGAGCAGTACTTC. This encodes CASSSAGEQYF.

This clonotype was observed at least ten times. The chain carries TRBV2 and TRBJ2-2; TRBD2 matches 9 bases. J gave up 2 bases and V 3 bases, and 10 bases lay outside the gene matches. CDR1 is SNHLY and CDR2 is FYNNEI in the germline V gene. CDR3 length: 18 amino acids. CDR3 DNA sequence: TGTGCCAGCAGTGATCTAGGGCGGGAGGGCCGAAACACCGGGGAGCTGTTTTTT. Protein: CASSDLGREGRNTGELFF.

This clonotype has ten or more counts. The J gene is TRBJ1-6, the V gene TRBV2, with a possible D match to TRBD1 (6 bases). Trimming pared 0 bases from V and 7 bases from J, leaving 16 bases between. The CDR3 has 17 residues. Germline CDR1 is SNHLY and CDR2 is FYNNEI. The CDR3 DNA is TGTGCCAGCAGTGAAGCGCTTCTAGGAGGGGGGAATTCACCCCTCCACTTT. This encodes CASSEALLGGGNSPLHF.

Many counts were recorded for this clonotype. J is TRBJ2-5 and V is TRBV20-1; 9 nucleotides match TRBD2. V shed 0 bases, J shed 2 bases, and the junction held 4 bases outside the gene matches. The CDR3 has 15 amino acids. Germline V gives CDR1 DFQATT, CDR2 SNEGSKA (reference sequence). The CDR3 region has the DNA TGCAGTGCTAGAGATGGGCTAGCGGGGCAAGAGACCCAGTACTTC. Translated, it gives CSARDGLAGQETQYF.

CDR3 sequence: CASSLDLYGYTF. CDR3 sequence (DNA): TGTGCCAGCAGCTTAGACTTATATGGCTACACCTTC. This sequence joins TRBV7-2 and TRBJ1-2; D is unclear. CDR3 length equals 12 residues. Germline assignment: CDR1 SGHTA and CDR2 FQGNSA. The ends were cut back, 1 base at V and 5 bases at J, with 5 bases in the middle.

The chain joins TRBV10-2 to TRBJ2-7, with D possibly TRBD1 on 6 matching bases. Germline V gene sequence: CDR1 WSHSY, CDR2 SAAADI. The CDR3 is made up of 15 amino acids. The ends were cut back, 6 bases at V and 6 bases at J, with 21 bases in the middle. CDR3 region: CASRMMGALYGEQYF. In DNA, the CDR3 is TGCGCCAGCAGGATGATGGGGGCGTTATACGGCGAGCAGTACTTC.

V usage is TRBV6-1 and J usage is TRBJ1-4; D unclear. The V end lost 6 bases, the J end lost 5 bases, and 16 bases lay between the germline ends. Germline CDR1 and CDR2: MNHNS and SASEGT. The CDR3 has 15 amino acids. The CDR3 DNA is TGTGCCAGCAGCCCCTCGATGGGTTCAAATGAAAAACTGTTTTTT. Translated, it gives CASSPSMGSNEKLFF.

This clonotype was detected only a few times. The CDR3: CASSDRQSTGLTEAFF. In DNA, the CDR3 is TGTGCCAGCAGTGACCGACAGTCGACCGGGCTCACTGAAGCTTTCTTT. This chain links TRBV25-1 with TRBJ1-1; a possible D gene is TRBD1 (5 bases). The CDR3 extends over 16 amino acids. The V and J ends lost 3 bases and 4 bases respectively, with 18 bases between them. Germline V gene sequence: CDR1 MGHDK, CDR2 SYGVNS.

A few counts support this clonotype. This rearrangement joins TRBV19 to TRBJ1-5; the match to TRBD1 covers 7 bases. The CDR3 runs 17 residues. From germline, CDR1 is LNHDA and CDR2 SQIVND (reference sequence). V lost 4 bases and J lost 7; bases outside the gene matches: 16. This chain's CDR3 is CASSSIRTGLLGQPQHF. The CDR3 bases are TGTGCCAGTAGTAGCATCCGGACAGGCCTCTTGGGGCAGCCCCAGCATTTT.

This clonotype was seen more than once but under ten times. The CDR3 protein is CSARGRMNQPQHF. DNA for the CDR3: TGCAGTGCTAGAGGCAGGATGAATCAGCCCCAGCATTTT. The chain links TRBV20-1 to TRBJ1-5, with D unclear. CDR3 length equals 13 residues. CDR1 and CDR2 (germline): DFQATT, SNEGSKA (reference sequence). The germline V and J ends were trimmed by 1 base and 4 bases, with 8 bases remaining between them.

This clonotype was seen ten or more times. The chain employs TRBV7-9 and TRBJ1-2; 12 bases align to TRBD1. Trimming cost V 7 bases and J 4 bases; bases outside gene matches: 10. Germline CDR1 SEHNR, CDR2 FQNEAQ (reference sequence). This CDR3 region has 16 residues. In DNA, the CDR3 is TGTGCCAGCACCCCCGGTGGGACAGGGGGCACCTATGGCTACACCTTC. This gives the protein CASTPGGTGGTYGYTF.

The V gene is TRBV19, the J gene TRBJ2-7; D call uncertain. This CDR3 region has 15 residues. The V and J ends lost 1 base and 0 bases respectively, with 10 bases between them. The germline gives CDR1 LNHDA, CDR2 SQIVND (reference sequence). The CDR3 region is CASSIGTASSYEQYF. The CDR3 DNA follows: TGTGCCAGTAGTATAGGTACAGCCAGCTCCTACGAGCAGTACTTC. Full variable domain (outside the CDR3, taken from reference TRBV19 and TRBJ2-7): DGGITQSPKYLFRKEGQNVTLSCEQNLNHDAMYWYRQDPGQGLRLIYYSQIVNDFQKGDIAEGYSVSREKKESFPLTVTSAQKNPTAFYLCASSIGTASSYEQYFGPGTRLTVT.